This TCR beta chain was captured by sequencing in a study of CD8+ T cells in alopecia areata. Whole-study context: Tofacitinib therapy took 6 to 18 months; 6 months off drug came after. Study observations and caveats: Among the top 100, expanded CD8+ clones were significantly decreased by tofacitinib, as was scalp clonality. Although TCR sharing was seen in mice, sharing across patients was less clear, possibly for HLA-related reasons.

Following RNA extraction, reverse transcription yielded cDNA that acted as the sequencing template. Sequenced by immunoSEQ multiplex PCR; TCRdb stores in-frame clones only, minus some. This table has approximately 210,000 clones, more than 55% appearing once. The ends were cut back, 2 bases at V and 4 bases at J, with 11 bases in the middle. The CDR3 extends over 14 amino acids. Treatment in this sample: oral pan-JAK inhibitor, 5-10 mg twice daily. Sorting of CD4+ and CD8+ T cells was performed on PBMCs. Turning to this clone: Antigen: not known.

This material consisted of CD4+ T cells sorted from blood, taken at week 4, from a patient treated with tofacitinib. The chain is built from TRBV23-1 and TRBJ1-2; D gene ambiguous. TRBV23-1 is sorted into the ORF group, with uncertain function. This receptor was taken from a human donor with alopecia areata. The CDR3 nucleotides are TGCGCCAGCAGTCAAATCCCCAGATCCTATGGCTACACCTTC. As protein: CASSQIPRSYGYTF.